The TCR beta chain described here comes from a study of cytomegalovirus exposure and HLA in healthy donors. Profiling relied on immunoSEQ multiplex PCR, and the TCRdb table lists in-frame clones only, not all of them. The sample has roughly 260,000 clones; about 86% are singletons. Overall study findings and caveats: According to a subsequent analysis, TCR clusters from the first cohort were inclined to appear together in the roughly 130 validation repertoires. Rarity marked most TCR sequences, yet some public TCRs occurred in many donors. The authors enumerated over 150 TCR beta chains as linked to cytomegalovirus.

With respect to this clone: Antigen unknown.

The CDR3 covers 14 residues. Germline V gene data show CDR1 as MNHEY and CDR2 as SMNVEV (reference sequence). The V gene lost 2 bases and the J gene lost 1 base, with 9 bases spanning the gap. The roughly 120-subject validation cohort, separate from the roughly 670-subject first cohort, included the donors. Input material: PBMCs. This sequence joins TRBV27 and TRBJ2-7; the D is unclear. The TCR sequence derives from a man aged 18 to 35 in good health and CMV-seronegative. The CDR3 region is CASSLGHHSYEQYF. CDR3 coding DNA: TGTGCCAGCAGTTTAGGGCACCATTCCTACGAGCAGTACTTC.